Listed below are T cell receptor beta chains from one sample, sequenced in a study of blood T cell repertoires in COVID-19. Measured with immunoSEQ multiplex PCR; TCRdb has only the in-frame clones, and not every one. Among a few hundred thousand clones listed, about nine tenths were seen once. The sequenced sample was PBMCs or T cells enriched from blood (not recorded which). These receptors were collected from a woman aged 35 to 49 who had recovered from COVID-19. Both conserved end residues are part of each CDR3. The D gene is left open where the match is weak. Clone size is given for some rows only: seen once, a few or many times, or a class if the clone is expanded.

d_gene: TRBD2
j_gene: TRBJ2-7
v_gene: TRBV7-9
abundance: .
CDR3aa: CASSSQGGAYEQYF
CDR3nt: TGTGCCAGCAGCTCCCAGGGAGGGGCCTACGAGCAGTACTTC

d_gene: TRBD2
j_gene: TRBJ2-5
v_gene: TRBV5-4
abundance: .
CDR3aa: CASSQPSGGDQETQYF
CDR3nt: TGTGCCAGCAGCCAACCTAGCGGGGGAGACCAAGAGACCCAGTACTTC

d_gene: TRBD2
j_gene: TRBJ2-1
v_gene: TRBV11-3
abundance: .
CDR3aa: CASSPRLAGGGEQFF
CDR3nt: TGTGCCAGCAGCCCCAGACTAGCGGGAGGAGGTGAGCAGTTCTTC

d_gene: TRBD2
j_gene: TRBJ2-5
v_gene: TRBV5-4
abundance: .
CDR3aa: CASSNHLAGGRETQYF
CDR3nt: TGTGCCAGCAGCAACCACTTAGCGGGGGGGAGAGAGACCCAGTACTTC

d_gene: TRBD1
j_gene: TRBJ1-5
v_gene: TRBV10-2
abundance: .
CDR3aa: CASSPGTGVLSNQPQHF
CDR3nt: TGCGCCAGCAGCCCCGGGACAGGGGTCTTAAGCAATCAGCCCCAGCATTTT

d_gene: .
j_gene: TRBJ2-1
v_gene: TRBV7-3
abundance: .
CDR3aa: CASSLSQYNEQFF
CDR3nt: TGTGCCAGCAGCTTAAGTCAGTACAATGAGCAGTTCTTC

d_gene: .
j_gene: TRBJ1-3
v_gene: TRBV10-3
abundance: .
CDR3aa: CAISESTGDGNTIYF
CDR3nt: TGTGCCATCAGTGAGTCAACCGGGGATGGAAACACCATATATTTT

d_gene: .
j_gene: TRBJ1-6
v_gene: TRBV6-5
abundance: .
CDR3aa: CASSPLGGDNSPLHF
CDR3nt: TGTGCCAGCAGTCCCTTGGGGGGTGATAATTCACCCCTCCACTTT

d_gene: TRBD2
j_gene: TRBJ2-1
v_gene: TRBV30
abundance: .
CDR3aa: CAWSRRLSGSEDNEQFF
CDR3nt: TGTGCCTGGAGTCGCCGACTTAGCGGGAGTGAGGACAATGAGCAGTTCTTC

d_gene: TRBD1
j_gene: TRBJ2-2
v_gene: TRBV11-3
abundance: .
CDR3aa: CASSGKTGGISGELFF
CDR3nt: TGTGCCAGCAGCGGAAAGACAGGGGGCATATCCGGGGAGCTGTTTTTT

d_gene: TRBD1
j_gene: TRBJ2-3
v_gene: TRBV12-5
abundance: .
CDR3aa: CASGGDRASTDTQYF
CDR3nt: TGTGCTAGTGGAGGGGACAGGGCGAGCACAGATACGCAGTATTTT

d_gene: .
j_gene: TRBJ2-1
v_gene: TRBV3-1/TRBV3-2
abundance: .
CDR3aa: CASSQEGGARTLGQVNEQFF
CDR3nt: TGTGCCAGCAGCCAAGAAGGTGGGGCCCGAACCTTGGGGCAAGTTAATGAGCAGTTCTTC

d_gene: TRBD2
j_gene: TRBJ2-7
v_gene: TRBV19
abundance: .
CDR3aa: CASSVGLADPYEQYF
CDR3nt: TGTGCCAGTAGTGTGGGACTAGCGGATCCCTACGAGCAGTACTTC

d_gene: .
j_gene: TRBJ2-5
v_gene: TRBV5-4
abundance: .
CDR3aa: CASSFTSGGLGTSLTQYF
CDR3nt: TGTGCCAGCAGCTTTACCAGTGGGGGACTCGGGACCTCTTTGACCCAGTACTTC

d_gene: TRBD1
j_gene: TRBJ1-1
v_gene: TRBV3-1/TRBV3-2
abundance: .
CDR3aa: CASSQWDRGEEAFF
CDR3nt: TGTGCCAGCAGCCAATGGGACAGGGGGGAGGAAGCTTTCTTT

d_gene: .
j_gene: TRBJ2-1
v_gene: TRBV7-9
abundance: .
CDR3aa: CASSFRQGGEQFF
CDR3nt: TGTGCCAGCAGCTTTAGGCAGGGTGGTGAGCAGTTCTTC

d_gene: .
j_gene: TRBJ2-1
v_gene: TRBV9
abundance: .
CDR3aa: CASSGTDEQFF
CDR3nt: TGTGCCAGCAGCGGAACAGATGAGCAGTTCTTC

d_gene: .
j_gene: TRBJ2-7
v_gene: TRBV28
abundance: .
CDR3aa: CASSRQGNRNEQYF
CDR3nt: TGTGCCAGCAGTCGCCAGGGTAATAGAAACGAGCAGTACTTC

d_gene: TRBD1
j_gene: TRBJ1-5
v_gene: TRBV19
abundance: .
CDR3aa: CASRGQGAGSNQPQHF
CDR3nt: TGTGCCAGTAGGGGACAGGGGGCCGGGAGCAATCAGCCCCAGCATTTT

d_gene: .
j_gene: TRBJ1-4
v_gene: TRBV4-3
abundance: once
CDR3aa: CASSLQGSTGSNEKLFF
CDR3nt: TGCGCCAGCAGCCTACAAGGATCTACAGGCTCTAATGAAAAACTGTTTTTT

d_gene: .
j_gene: TRBJ1-2
v_gene: TRBV7-9
abundance: .
CDR3aa: CASSVDTGGYTF
CDR3nt: TGTGCCAGCAGCGTGGACACCGGGGGCTACACCTTC

d_gene: .
j_gene: TRBJ2-7
v_gene: TRBV19
abundance: .
CDR3aa: CASSLSGSRSYEQYF
CDR3nt: TGTGCCAGTAGTCTTTCCGGGTCCCGCTCCTACGAGCAGTACTTC

d_gene: .
j_gene: TRBJ1-3
v_gene: TRBV4-3
abundance: .
CDR3aa: CASSQAPLPPVSSGNTIYF
CDR3nt: TGCGCCAGCAGCCAAGCCCCACTCCCCCCGGTGAGCTCTGGAAACACCATATATTTT

d_gene: TRBD1
j_gene: TRBJ1-6
v_gene: TRBV28
abundance: .
CDR3aa: CASSRTGVNSPLHF
CDR3nt: TGTGCCAGCAGTCGGACAGGGGTGAATTCACCCCTCCACTTT

d_gene: TRBD1
j_gene: TRBJ1-1
v_gene: TRBV30
abundance: .
CDR3aa: CAWDRARNTEAFF
CDR3nt: TGTGCCTGGGACAGGGCCCGGAACACTGAAGCTTTCTTT

d_gene: .
j_gene: TRBJ1-5
v_gene: TRBV28
abundance: .
CDR3aa: CASKPDPGVSNQPQHF
CDR3nt: TGTGCCAGCAAGCCTGACCCCGGGGTAAGCAATCAGCCCCAGCATTTT

d_gene: .
j_gene: TRBJ2-7
v_gene: TRBV2
abundance: once
CDR3aa: CASSIRGGYEQYF
CDR3nt: TGTGCCAGCAGTATTAGAGGGGGATACGAGCAGTACTTC

d_gene: TRBD1
j_gene: TRBJ1-2
v_gene: TRBV5-6
abundance: .
CDR3aa: CASSSRDREYGYTF
CDR3nt: TGTGCCAGCAGCTCCCGCGACAGGGAATATGGCTACACCTTC

d_gene: TRBD2
j_gene: TRBJ2-3
v_gene: TRBV11-3
abundance: .
CDR3aa: CASSSRLAGAPDTQYF
CDR3nt: TGTGCCAGCAGCTCGAGACTAGCGGGAGCCCCAGATACGCAGTATTTT

d_gene: TRBD2
j_gene: TRBJ2-7
v_gene: TRBV2
abundance: .
CDR3aa: CASSERLAGLYEQYF
CDR3nt: TGTGCCAGCAGTGAAAGACTAGCGGGGCTCTACGAGCAGTACTTC

d_gene: TRBD1
j_gene: TRBJ1-1
v_gene: TRBV18
abundance: .
CDR3aa: CASSNLDRGLETEAFF
CDR3nt: TGTGCCAGCTCGAACTTAGACAGGGGGCTAGAAACTGAAGCTTTCTTT

d_gene: .
j_gene: TRBJ1-1
v_gene: TRBV5-8
abundance: .
CDR3aa: CASSLSQKNTEAFF
CDR3nt: TGTGCCAGCAGCTTGTCGCAGAAGAACACTGAAGCTTTCTTT

d_gene: .
j_gene: TRBJ2-2
v_gene: TRBV5-1
abundance: .
CDR3aa: CASSSQGFAGELFF
CDR3nt: TGCGCCAGCAGCTCTCAGGGGTTCGCCGGGGAGCTGTTTTTT

d_gene: .
j_gene: TRBJ2-1
v_gene: TRBV6-5
abundance: .
CDR3aa: CASSSLAGNNEQFF
CDR3nt: TGTGCCAGCAGTTCCTTGGCGGGAAACAATGAGCAGTTCTTC

d_gene: .
j_gene: TRBJ2-2
v_gene: TRBV4-1
abundance: .
CDR3aa: CASSQDRQASGELFF
CDR3nt: TGCGCCAGCAGCCAAGATAGGCAGGCGTCCGGGGAGCTGTTTTTT

d_gene: TRBD2
j_gene: TRBJ2-1
v_gene: TRBV5-5
abundance: .
CDR3aa: CASSAGLPPSYNEQFF
CDR3nt: TGTGCCAGCAGCGCGGGACTACCGCCCTCCTACAATGAGCAGTTCTTC

d_gene: .
j_gene: TRBJ2-2
v_gene: TRBV11-2
abundance: .
CDR3aa: CASSFERGTGELFF
CDR3nt: TGTGCCAGCAGCTTCGAACGGGGCACCGGGGAGCTGTTTTTT

d_gene: TRBD1
j_gene: TRBJ2-7
v_gene: TRBV12-5
abundance: .
CDR3aa: CASGLPRDREYEQYF
CDR3nt: TGTGCTAGTGGTTTGCCGAGAGACAGGGAGTACGAGCAGTACTTC

d_gene: TRBD1
j_gene: TRBJ2-3
v_gene: TRBV6-6
abundance: .
CDR3aa: CASSPGTETGSDTQYF
CDR3nt: TGTGCCAGCAGTCCCGGGACAGAGACAGGTTCCGATACGCAGTATTTT

d_gene: TRBD1
j_gene: TRBJ1-2
v_gene: TRBV28
abundance: few
CDR3aa: CASSLGQLNYGYTF
CDR3nt: TGTGCCAGCAGTTTGGGACAGTTAAACTATGGCTACACCTTC

d_gene: .
j_gene: TRBJ1-2
v_gene: TRBV18
abundance: .
CDR3aa: CASLPAGGIGYGYTF
CDR3nt: TGTGCCAGCTTACCCGCCGGGGGGATCGGCTATGGCTACACCTTC

d_gene: TRBD2
j_gene: TRBJ2-3
v_gene: TRBV7-9
abundance: .
CDR3aa: CASSYLRRGVVTDTQYF
CDR3nt: TGTGCCAGCAGCTACCTTAGGCGGGGGGTAGTCACAGATACGCAGTATTTT

d_gene: TRBD2
j_gene: TRBJ2-3
v_gene: TRBV27
abundance: few
CDR3aa: CASGPLAGTDTQYF
CDR3nt: TGTGCCAGCGGCCCTCTAGCGGGTACAGATACGCAGTATTTT

d_gene: .
j_gene: TRBJ1-4
v_gene: TRBV2
abundance: .
CDR3aa: CAGKRADIGEKLFF
CDR3nt: TGTGCCGGCAAACGGGCGGACATCGGGGAAAAACTGTTTTTT

d_gene: .
j_gene: TRBJ1-5
v_gene: TRBV7-2
abundance: .
CDR3aa: CASSSVNQPQHF
CDR3nt: TGTGCCAGCAGCTCGGTAAATCAGCCCCAGCATTTT

d_gene: .
j_gene: TRBJ1-1
v_gene: TRBV5-1
abundance: .
CDR3aa: CASSPGRWDTEAFF
CDR3nt: TGCGCCAGCAGCCCCGGGAGGTGGGACACTGAAGCTTTCTTT

d_gene: .
j_gene: TRBJ1-5
v_gene: TRBV27
abundance: once
CDR3aa: CASSLFSNQPQHF
CDR3nt: TGTGCCAGCAGTCTTTTCAGCAATCAGCCCCAGCATTTT

d_gene: TRBD2
j_gene: TRBJ2-5
v_gene: TRBV7-2
abundance: .
CDR3aa: CASSPGRLAGGFGETQYF
CDR3nt: TGTGCCAGCAGTCCCGGTCGACTAGCGGGGGGCTTCGGGGAGACCCAGTACTTC

d_gene: TRBD1
j_gene: TRBJ1-2
v_gene: TRBV5-1
abundance: .
CDR3aa: CASSPDRGYGYTF
CDR3nt: TGCGCCAGCAGCCCGGACAGGGGTTATGGCTACACCTTC

d_gene: .
j_gene: TRBJ2-1
v_gene: TRBV29-1
abundance: .
CDR3aa: CSVSQGSLYEQFF
CDR3nt: TGCAGCGTTTCGCAGGGGTCCCTCTATGAGCAGTTCTTC

d_gene: TRBD2
j_gene: TRBJ2-3
v_gene: TRBV7-2
abundance: .
CDR3aa: CASSFLAGVPDTQYF
CDR3nt: TGTGCCAGCAGCTTCTTGGCGGGAGTACCAGATACGCAGTATTTT

d_gene: .
j_gene: TRBJ1-6
v_gene: TRBV9
abundance: .
CDR3aa: CASSARQSNSPLHF
CDR3nt: TGTGCCAGCAGCGCCCGACAGTCTAATTCACCCCTCCACTTT

d_gene: .
j_gene: TRBJ2-5
v_gene: TRBV7-3
abundance: .
CDR3aa: CASSPPPRFYEVETQYF
CDR3nt: TGTGCCAGCAGCCCTCCTCCCCGGTTCTACGAGGTAGAGACCCAGTACTTC

d_gene: TRBD2
j_gene: TRBJ2-7
v_gene: TRBV2
abundance: .
CDR3aa: CASAGLARYEQYF
CDR3nt: TGTGCCAGCGCGGGACTAGCCCGCTACGAGCAGTACTTC

d_gene: TRBD2
j_gene: TRBJ2-1
v_gene: TRBV27
abundance: few
CDR3aa: CASSRLAGGKNNEQFF
CDR3nt: TGTGCCAGCAGTCGACTAGCGGGAGGGAAAAACAATGAGCAGTTCTTC